These 17 T cell receptor beta chains were all obtained from the same sample, sequenced in a study of T cells after yellow fever vaccination. TCRdb fed the 5' RACE reads into MiXCR, producing one record per CDR3 protein. Of some 220,000 distinct CDR3 sequences listed, approximately 3% are singletons. The starting material was CD4+ T cells sorted from PBMCs, obtained 10 days after the yellow fever booster vaccination. The receptors stem from a man aged 18-30 years who received the YFV17D yellow fever vaccine.

This clonotype occurred a few times. The gene calls are TRBV5-1 and TRBJ1-2; D is undetermined. The CDR3 is 14 amino acids. CDR1 is SGHRS, CDR2 YFSETQ, per germline. V lost 0 bases, J lost 4 bases, and 10 bases lay in between. The CDR3 region has the DNA TGCGCCAGCAGCTTGGAAACCCCCTCCTATGGCTACACCTTC. Translating it yields CASSLETPSYGYTF.

This clonotype was counted at least ten times. The rearrangement uses TRBV4-3 and TRBJ1-3; no clear D gene. CDR3 length: 12 amino acids. V lost 4 bases and J lost 8, with 9 bases in between. Per the germline V gene, CDR1 is LGHNA and CDR2 is YSLEER. DNA for the CDR3: TGCGCCAGCAGCCCTGGGAGGGACACCATATATTTT. Translating it yields CASSPGRDTIYF.

The rearrangement uses TRBV12-5 and TRBJ2-7; D ambiguous. This CDR3 is 15 amino acids long. Trimming took off 1 base at V and 3 bases at J, with 13 bases between the two ends. The germline V gene encodes CDR1 LGHNT and CDR2 FRNRAP. The CDR3 spells CASGLALRFSYEQYF. CDR3 in DNA: TGTGCTAGTGGTTTGGCCTTGAGATTTAGCTACGAGCAGTACTTC. The complete variable domain, with remaining parts taken from reference TRBV12-5 and TRBJ2-7, reads DARVTQTPRHKVTEMGQEVTMRCQPILGHNTVFWYRQTMMQGLELLAYFRNRAPLDDSGMPKDRFSAEMPDATLATLKIQPSEPRDSAVYFCASGLALRFSYEQYFGPGTRLTVT.

This clonotype was seen only a few times. The chain links TRBV28 to TRBJ1-1; weak D call: TRBD1 (5 bases). CDR3 length: 13 amino acids. Trimming took off 10 bases at V and 5 bases at J, with 17 bases between the two ends. Germline V gene lookup returns CDR1 MDHEN and CDR2 SYDVKM. CDR3 DNA sequence: TGTGCCACCCACCCAACAGGAGTAACTGAAGCTTTCTTT. Its protein is CATHPTGVTEAFF. The variable domain in full, with the rest retrieved from reference TRBV28 and TRBJ1-1, is DVKVTQSSRYLVKRTGEKVFLECVQDMDHENMFWYRQDPGLGLRLIYFSYDVKMKEKGDIPEGYSVSREKKERFSLILESASTNQTSMYLCATHPTGVTEAFFGQGTRLTVV.

This clonotype has just a few counts. This chain joins TRBV5-8 and TRBJ2-3; D might be TRBD2 (5 bases). Per the germline V gene, CDR1 is SGHTS and CDR2 is YDEGEE. The CDR3 runs to 13 residues. V lost 0 bases and J 6 bases, leaving 8 bases between the germline ends. In nucleotides, the CDR3 is TGTGCCAGCAGCTTGGAGCGGATGGATACGCAGTATTTT. Its translation is CASSLERMDTQYF.

The chain has TRBV19 and TRBJ1-1, with D unresolved. The CDR3 has 12 residues. V gave up 7 bases and J gave up 0 bases, with 6 bases separating them. The germline gives CDR1 LNHDA, CDR2 SQIVND (reference sequence). CDR3 bases: TGTGCCAGTAAAGCCATGAACACTGAAGCTTTCTTT. Its protein is CASKAMNTEAFF.

This clonotype was observed many times. V is TRBV20-1 and J is TRBJ2-7, with D possibly matching TRBD1 (6 bases). V lost 5 bases and J 1 base, leaving 18 bases between the germline ends. The germline V gene has CDR1 DFQATT and CDR2 SNEGSKA (reference sequence). This CDR3 contains 15 residues. The CDR3 DNA sequence: TGCAGTGCTGAGACCCCGAACAGGGCGTCCTACGAGCAGTACTTC. It codes for CSAETPNRASYEQYF.

The chain has TRBV4-2 and TRBJ2-3; 8 bases fit TRBD2. CDR1 and CDR2 from the germline V gene are LGHNA and YNFKEQ. V trimming: 6 bases; J trimming: 1 base; junction bases outside the gene matches: 6. The CDR3 sequence is 15 residues long. CDR3 protein: CASSNRGGRTDTQYF. CDR3 DNA: TGTGCCAGCAGTAATCGGGGGGGTCGCACAGATACGCAGTATTTT.

The table lists this clonotype with many counts. The V call is TRBV18, the J call TRBJ1-2; 10 bases agree with TRBD1. Per germline, CDR1 KGHSH and CDR2 LQKENI. The CDR3 length is 14 residues. With 1 base clipped from V and 4 bases from J, the junction kept 0 bases outside the gene matches. The DNA of the CDR3 is TGTGCCAGCTCACCACGGACAGGGGGCTATGGCTACACCTTC. Amino acids: CASSPRTGGYGYTF.

This chain links TRBV5-4 with TRBJ2-2; a weak D match, TRBD1 (7 bases). The germline V and J ends were trimmed by 0 bases and 3 bases, with 12 bases remaining between them. This CDR3 spans 16 amino acids. Germline V gives CDR1 SGHNT, CDR2 YYREEE (reference sequence). CDR3 in amino acids: CASSLARGADTGELFF. The CDR3 DNA sequence: TGTGCCAGCAGCTTGGCCAGGGGGGCGGACACCGGGGAGCTGTTTTTT.

This clonotype has ten or more counts. The chain links TRBV3-1 to TRBJ2-3; tentatively, D is TRBD1 or TRBD2 (6 bases each). The CDR3 runs to 20 residues. CDR1 and CDR2 (germline): LGHDT, YNNKEL (reference sequence). Trimming stripped 3 bases from V and 0 bases from J, with 25 bases between. This CDR3 is CASSQLVGAPPGASTDTQYF. The CDR3 nucleotides are TGTGCCAGCAGCCAGTTGGTAGGAGCCCCTCCGGGGGCTAGCACAGATACGCAGTATTTT.

The chain is built from TRBV11-2 and TRBJ2-4; weak D call: TRBD2 (6 bases). The CDR3 sequence is 15 residues long. The V gene lost 5 bases and the J gene lost 0 bases, with 11 bases spanning the gap. CDR1 and CDR2 (germline): SGHAT, FQNNGV. Here the CDR3 DNA reads TGTGCCAGCAGCCTACGGGGGTTAGCCAAAAACATTCAGTACTTC. It yields the protein CASSLRGLAKNIQYF. Together with reference TRBV11-2 and TRBJ2-4, the CDR3 gives the full variable domain: EAGVAQSPRYKIIEKRQSVAFWCNPISGHATLYWYQQILGQGPKLLIQFQNNGVVDDSQLPKDRFSAERLKGVDSTLKIQPAKLEDSAVYLCASSLRGLAKNIQYFGAGTRLSVL.

For the CDR3, the DNA is TGTGCCAGTAGCAACACAGGGGGCGGAAACATTCAGTACTTC. This gives the protein CASSNTGGGNIQYF. This sequence joins TRBV19 and TRBJ2-4; TRBD1 agrees at 9 bases. This CDR3 spans 14 amino acids. V shed 6 bases, J shed 6 bases, and the junction held 6 bases outside the gene matches. Germline loops: CDR1 LNHDA, CDR2 SQIVND (reference sequence).

This sequence joins TRBV6-5 and TRBJ2-5, with 14 bases lining up with TRBD2. V gave up 6 bases and J gave up 5 bases; unmatched junction bases: 11. CDR3 length: 17 amino acids. Looked up from germline, CDR1 is MNHEY and CDR2 is SVGAGI. For the CDR3, the DNA is TGTGCCAGCAGCCCATGGGGACTAGCGGGGGCGGGGGAGACCCAGTACTTC. It specifies CASSPWGLAGAGETQYF.

This clonotype was seen a handful of times. This chain connects TRBV5-6 to TRBJ2-6, with 7 bases identical to TRBD1. Per germline, CDR1 SGHDT and CDR2 YYEEEE. The ends lost 4 bases at V and 8 bases at J; junction bases unmatched: 6. This CDR3 has 14 residues. The DNA of the CDR3 is TGTGCCAGCAGCGAATCGACAGGGACCAACGTCCTGACTTTC. As protein: CASSESTGTNVLTF.

The rearrangement links TRBV4-3 to TRBJ2-4; TRBD1 matches 7 bases. The germline V gene has CDR1 LGHNA and CDR2 YSLEER. The ends lost 1 base at V and 6 bases at J; junction bases unmatched: 9. The CDR3 totals 16 residues. The CDR3 sequence: CASSQGYRGPGNIQYF. The CDR3 region has the DNA TGCGCCAGCAGCCAAGGGTATAGGGGGCCGGGAAACATTCAGTACTTC.

The rearrangement uses TRBV11-2 and TRBJ2-5; no reliable D call. Germline V gene sequence: CDR1 SGHAT, CDR2 FQNNGV. The V and J ends lost 5 bases and 7 bases respectively, with 8 bases between them. The CDR3 is 11 residues long. CDR3 region: CASSPYGTQYF. The CDR3 nucleotides read TGTGCCAGCAGCCCCTACGGGACCCAGTACTTC.